This passage covers 5 T cell receptor beta chains from one sample sequenced in a study of T cells expressing NK-cell markers (dated by TCRdb to the early 2020s). The library was produced with 5' RACE. TCRdb names Illumina HiSeq 2000 as the instrument used. TCRdb reprocessed the raw reads; every CDR3 protein sequence is a single record, and DNA is not supplied. The sample's own table lists about 400,000 distinct CDR3 sequences. The leading ten clones occupy about 10% of the sample. Sequencing used blood T cells: a sorted CD56 or NKG2C T cell subset, CD4+ or CD8+ T cells, or bulk PBMC T cells (not recorded which). The receptors were gathered from a woman between 45 and 65 years old in good health. Donor details come from another sample of the same person, matched by shared clones.

The rearrangement uses TRBV20-1 and TRBJ2-7. This CDR3 is built from 12 residues. In germline, CDR1 is DFQATT, CDR2 SNEGSKA (reference sequence). CDR3: CSAQREVGEQYF.

The chain employs TRBV5-1 and TRBJ1-2. The germline gives CDR1 SGHRS, CDR2 YFSETQ. This CDR3 contains 11 residues. The CDR3: CASSSGLGYTF.

CDR3 loop: CASSQTGLDQETQYF. The V and J genes are TRBV4-1 and TRBJ2-5; the TRBD2 assignment by TCRdb is unverifiable without DNA. Germline V gene sequence: CDR1 MGHRA, CDR2 YSYEKL. The CDR3 totals 15 residues.

The chain joins TRBV24-1 to TRBJ2-2; the D call from TCRdb, TRBD1, cannot be confirmed without DNA. From germline, CDR1 is KGHDR and CDR2 SFDVKD. The CDR3 totals 17 residues. The CDR3 loop is CATSDSTRRGNTGELFF.

The chain links TRBV6-5 to TRBJ2-3; the D call from TCRdb, TRBD1, cannot be confirmed without DNA. The germline CDR1 and CDR2 sequences are MNHEY and SVGAGI. This CDR3 is 16 amino acids long. CDR3 loop: CASSSLGTDKTDTQYF.